Below are 26 T cell receptor beta chains sequenced from a single sample in a study of Ad26.COV2.S vaccination and SARS-CoV-2 variants. The protocol was immunoSEQ multiplex PCR, while the TCRdb copy is restricted to in-frame clones and leaves out a portion. This table holds 360,000 or so clones, 70% to 90% found once. Stated treatment: 19 received Ad26.COV2.S at low or high dose, single or two shots; five or six received placebo; per-sample allocation not given. Specimen acquisition occurred on day 63 following the initial vaccine or placebo injection. This material consisted of peripheral blood, taken in a trial of Ad26.COV2.S vaccine versus placebo. The origin of the receptors is a person between 18 and 65 years old who received the Ad26.COV2.S COVID-19 vaccine or a placebo.

This clone turned up a few times. The chain joins TRBV5-1 to TRBJ2-7, with a weak D call TRBD1 (6 bases). In germline, CDR1 is SGHRS, CDR2 YFSETQ. The CDR3 consists of 13 residues. Trimming pared 5 bases from V and 9 bases from J, leaving 18 bases between. The CDR3 DNA reads as TGCGCCAGCAGTCTGGACAGCTCTACGGTGCAGTACTTC. It codes for CASSLDSSTVQYF.

V is TRBV19 and J is TRBJ2-5; D is uncertain. V was clipped by 10 bases and J by 5 bases, with 17 bases between them. Germline V gives CDR1 LNHDA, CDR2 SQIVND (reference sequence). The CDR3 extends over 13 amino acids. CDR3 sequence: CATGRPGSETQYF. CDR3 nucleotide sequence: TGTGCCACTGGTAGGCCGGGCTCCGAGACCCAGTACTTC.

The chain has TRBV7-3 and TRBJ2-1; the D gene is possibly TRBD1 (5 bases). Trimming pared 2 bases from V and 9 bases from J, leaving 23 bases between. The CDR3 runs 17 residues. Germline CDR1 SGHTA, CDR2 FQGTGA. In DNA, the CDR3 is TGTGCCAGCAGCTTAGGTGTGCCCCGAAGAGGACACCGTGAGCAGTTCTTC. Amino acid sequence: CASSLGVPRRGHREQFF.

The CDR3 is CASSHQGLRGTDTQYF. In nucleotides, the CDR3 is TGTGCCAGCAGCCACCAGGGACTACGGGGCACAGATACGCAGTATTTT. The chain employs TRBV4-2 and TRBJ2-3, with 7 bases matching TRBD2. J lost 1 base, V lost 3 bases, and 7 bases had no gene match. The CDR3 is 16 amino acids. The germline V gene has CDR1 LGHNA and CDR2 YNFKEQ.

The genes are TRBV6-5 and TRBJ2-7; tentatively, D is TRBD1 or TRBD2 (5 bases each). CDR1 is MNHEY, CDR2 SVGAGI, per germline. Trimming pared 5 bases from V and 0 bases from J, leaving 14 bases between. This CDR3 is built from 15 residues. This CDR3 reads CASSRPGRGSYEQYF. CDR3 sequence (DNA): TGTGCCAGCAGTCGGCCGGGACGGGGCTCCTACGAGCAGTACTTC.

The CDR3: CASSQDFLLGFSFTDTQYF. DNA of the CDR3: TGTGCCAGCAGCCAAGATTTTTTACTCGGTTTCTCCTTCACAGATACGCAGTATTTT. The rearrangement uses TRBV14 and TRBJ2-3; D remains ambiguous. Trimming took 0 bases from V and 2 from J, leaving 21 bases between them. This CDR3 has 19 amino acids. Germline loops: CDR1 SGHDN, CDR2 FVKESK.

The V call is TRBV4-3, the J call TRBJ1-3; TRBD1 might be the D (5 bases). Trimming took off 1 base at V and 3 bases at J, with 7 bases between the two ends. CDR3 length equals 14 residues. CDR1 is LGHNA, CDR2 YSLEER, per germline. This chain's CDR3 is CASSQGGVGNTIYF. For the CDR3, the DNA is TGCGCCAGCAGCCAAGGGGGGGTTGGAAACACCATATATTTT.

The rearrangement links TRBV29-1 to TRBJ2-5; possibly TRBD2 for D (5 bases). The V and J ends lost 3 bases and 5 bases respectively, with 13 bases between them. Looked up from germline, CDR1 is SQVTM and CDR2 is ANQGSEA. This CDR3 comprises 13 residues. In nucleotides, the CDR3 is TGCAGCGTTGATTCGCGTGGCGGGGAGACCCAGTACTTC. Its protein product is CSVDSRGGETQYF. Complete variable domain (other parts from reference TRBV29-1 and TRBJ2-5): SAVISQKPSRDICQRGTSLTIQCQVDSQVTMMFWYRQQPGQSLTLIATANQGSEATYESGFVIDKFPISRPNLTFSTLTVSNMSPEDSSIYLCSVDSRGGETQYFGPGTRLLVL.

V usage is TRBV9 and J usage is TRBJ2-4; D may be TRBD2 (5 bases). The germline V gene has CDR1 SGDLS and CDR2 YYNGEE. V was clipped by 4 bases and J by 9 bases, with 20 bases between them. The CDR3 spans 15 residues. DNA for the CDR3: TGTGCCAGCAGCAATTCCCGCCGGGGATTGACCATTCAGTACTTC. Protein: CASSNSRRGLTIQYF.

The rearrangement uses TRBV15 and TRBJ2-2; 10 nucleotides align to TRBD2. Germline CDR1 and CDR2: LNHNV and YYDKDF (reference sequence). Trimming at V came to 5 bases and at J to 3 bases, leaving 12 bases not matched to a gene. The CDR3 spans 18 residues. DNA of the CDR3: TGTGCCACCAGCCCTAACCGGGCTAGCGGGAGATACACCGGGGAGCTGTTTTTT. Protein sequence: CATSPNRASGRYTGELFF.

The chain combines TRBV19 with TRBJ2-7, with a possible D match to TRBD2 (6 bases). This CDR3 spans 17 amino acids. V lost 4 bases and J 0 bases, leaving 19 bases between the germline ends. Germline V gene data show CDR1 as LNHDA and CDR2 as SQIVND (reference sequence). CDR3 bases: TGTGCCAGTAGTACCCCCCCTAGCGCGAGTCTCTCCTACGAGCAGTACTTC. This sequence encodes CASSTPPSASLSYEQYF. Full variable domain (rest looked up from reference TRBV19 and TRBJ2-7): DGGITQSPKYLFRKEGQNVTLSCEQNLNHDAMYWYRQDPGQGLRLIYYSQIVNDFQKGDIAEGYSVSREKKESFPLTVTSAQKNPTAFYLCASSTPPSASLSYEQYFGPGTRLTVT.

This chain connects TRBV28 to TRBJ1-2; tentative D call: TRBD1 (5 bases). This CDR3 comprises 14 residues. Looked up from germline, CDR1 is MDHEN and CDR2 is SYDVKM. Trimming removed 5 bases at V and 3 bases at J, with 13 bases between. CDR3 in amino acids: CASSSMTADYGYTF. The CDR3 nucleotides are TGTGCCAGCAGTAGCATGACAGCCGACTATGGCTACACCTTC.

The chain employs TRBV27 and TRBJ1-2, with D unresolved. Germline V gene lookup returns CDR1 MNHEY and CDR2 SMNVEV (reference sequence). Trimming removed 8 bases at V and 7 bases at J, with 20 bases between. This CDR3 is built from 14 residues. The CDR3 nucleotides are TGTGCCAGCCGAAATTCGGCGGGTTGGGGTGGCTACACCTTC. Translation: CASRNSAGWGGYTF.

The chain combines TRBV11-3 with TRBJ2-7, with unresolved D. Deletions cut 1 base from V and 3 bases from J, with 10 bases between. The CDR3 has 14 residues. Looked up from germline, CDR1 is SGHNT and CDR2 is YENEEA. CDR3 residues: CASSLVGTDYEQYF. CDR3 bases: TGTGCCAGCAGCTTAGTCGGCACAGACTACGAGCAGTACTTC.

The rearrangement joins TRBV27 to TRBJ2-1; D possibly corresponds to TRBD2 (7 bases). Germline CDR1 reads MNHEY; CDR2 reads SMNVEV (reference sequence). CDR3 length equals 14 residues. Trimming took 4 bases from V and 4 from J, leaving 11 bases between them. The CDR3 bases are TGTGCCAGCAGTTGGGGGGGCGCATACAATGAGCAGTTCTTC. Its protein product is CASSWGGAYNEQFF.

V usage is TRBV6-5 and J usage is TRBJ2-3; 8 nucleotides align to TRBD1. The CDR3 loop spans 14 amino acids. The germline gives CDR1 MNHEY, CDR2 SVGAGI. The V gene end was trimmed by 7 bases and the J gene end by 3 bases; junction bases not matched to a gene: 6. CDR3 in amino acids: CASTRDRTTDTQYF. The CDR3 nucleotides read TGTGCCAGCACTCGGGACAGGACTACAGATACGCAGTATTTT.

V and J are TRBV6-5 and TRBJ2-7, with 7 nucleotides matching TRBD2. This CDR3 comprises 13 residues. In germline, CDR1 is MNHEY, CDR2 SVGAGI. J gave up 6 bases and V 7 bases, and 9 bases lay outside the gene matches. The CDR3 DNA follows: TGTGCCAGCAAGGAGACTAGCCTCCGCGAGCAGTACTTC. Amino acid sequence: CASKETSLREQYF.

This clone is a singleton in its sample. This sequence joins TRBV2 and TRBJ2-3; TRBD2 agrees at 7 bases. From germline, CDR1 is SNHLY and CDR2 FYNNEI. This CDR3 contains 16 residues. The V segment lost 4 bases and the J segment 6 bases; nucleotides outside the gene matches: 13. The CDR3 is CASSASRGGLADTQYF. CDR3 nucleotides: TGTGCCAGCAGTGCCTCACGGGGAGGGCTTGCGGATACGCAGTATTTT.

Only one count was recorded for this clone. Written as DNA, the CDR3 is TGTGCCAGCAAAGGACAGATCTCCTACAATGAGCAGTTCTTC. It codes for CASKGQISYNEQFF. The rearrangement joins TRBV28 to TRBJ2-1; the D gene is possibly TRBD1 (6 bases). This CDR3 has 14 amino acids. CDR1 MDHEN and CDR2 SYDVKM come from the germline V gene. V lost 7 bases to trimming and J lost 0 bases, with 10 bases between them.

Notes on this clone: Other DNA variants within this sample encode the same CDR3. The genes are TRBV9 and TRBJ2-7, with a possible D match to TRBD1 (5 bases). Germline values: CDR1 SGDLS, CDR2 YYNGEE. Trimming stripped 0 bases from V and 0 bases from J, with 7 bases between. The CDR3 has 14 amino acids. CDR3 bases: TGTGCCAGCAGCGTAGACAGGAGCTCCTACGAGCAGTACTTC. Translating gives CASSVDRSSYEQYF. The full variable domain, in which reference TRBV9 and TRBJ2-7 provide the parts outside the CDR3, is DSGVTQTPKHLITATGQRVTLRCSPRSGDLSVYWYQQSLDQGLQFLIQYYNGEERAKGNILERFSAQQFPDLHSELNLSSLELGDSALYFCASSVDRSSYEQYFGPGTRLTVT.

This CDR3 is CASSPAGGGTDTQYF. CDR3 bases: TGTGCCAGCAGCCCAGCGGGAGGAGGTACAGATACGCAGTATTTT. This rearrangement joins TRBV11-3 to TRBJ2-3; 9 positions match TRBD2. This CDR3 spans 15 amino acids. The trim removed 5 bases at V and 3 bases at J, leaving 6 bases unmatched. Germline V lookup: CDR1 SGHNT, CDR2 YENEEA. The full variable domain, with the rest looked up from reference TRBV11-3 and TRBJ2-3, is EAGVVQSPRYKIIEKKQPVAFWCNPISGHNTLYWYLQNLGQGPELLIRYENEEAVDDSQLPKDRFSAERLKGVDSTLKIQPAELGDSAVYLCASSPAGGGTDTQYFGPGTRLTVL.

V is TRBV28 and J is TRBJ2-3; 10 positions agree with TRBD2. With 5 bases clipped from V and 4 bases from J, the junction kept 3 bases outside the gene matches. The germline gives CDR1 MDHEN, CDR2 SYDVKM. CDR3 size: 14 residues. In DNA form, the CDR3 reads TGTGCCAGCAGTCCTAGCGGGAGTGCAGATACGCAGTATTTT. Its protein is CASSPSGSADTQYF. Full variable domain (remainder filled in from reference TRBV28 and TRBJ2-3): DVKVTQSSRYLVKRTGEKVFLECVQDMDHENMFWYRQDPGLGLRLIYFSYDVKMKEKGDIPEGYSVSREKKERFSLILESASTNQTSMYLCASSPSGSADTQYFGPGTRLTVL.

The chain couples TRBV24-1 to TRBJ1-5; TRBD1 matches at 7 bases. Germline V gene data show CDR1 as KGHDR and CDR2 as SFDVKD. Germline trimming cut 4 bases from V and 5 bases from J; bases unmatched to any gene: 4. This CDR3 has 14 amino acids. CDR3 region: CATSDGQVYQPQHF. Here the CDR3 DNA reads TGTGCCACCAGTGACGGACAGGTGTATCAGCCCCAGCATTTT.

The chain uses TRBV28 and TRBJ1-5; D gene ambiguous. This CDR3 spans 14 amino acids. Trimming pared 2 bases from V and 5 bases from J, leaving 10 bases between. Germline CDR1 and CDR2: MDHEN and SYDVKM. This CDR3 reads CASSLQARYQPQHF. DNA of the CDR3: TGTGCCAGCAGTTTACAGGCAAGGTATCAGCCCCAGCATTTT. Full variable domain (missing parts from reference TRBV28 and TRBJ1-5): DVKVTQSSRYLVKRTGEKVFLECVQDMDHENMFWYRQDPGLGLRLIYFSYDVKMKEKGDIPEGYSVSREKKERFSLILESASTNQTSMYLCASSLQARYQPQHFGDGTRLSIL.

In DNA, the CDR3 is TGTGCGGTGGGCACTAGCGGTGGGTATGAGCAGTTCTTC. Translating gives CAVGTSGGYEQFF. J is TRBJ2-1 and V is TRBV5-4, with 8 bases aligning to TRBD2. This CDR3 is 13 amino acids long. Per germline, CDR1 SGHNT and CDR2 YYREEE (reference sequence). The complete variable domain, with remaining parts taken from reference TRBV5-4 and TRBJ2-1, reads ETGVTQSPTHLIKTRGQQVTLRCSSQSGHNTVSWYQQALGQGPQFIFQYYREEENGRGNFPPRFSGLQFPNYSSELNVNALELDDSALYLCAVGTSGGYEQFFGPGTRLTVL.

This rearrangement joins TRBV5-1 to TRBJ2-1; D not certain. The CDR3 has 16 residues. Trimming shortened V by 4 bases and J by 6 bases, and 20 bases separated the two germline ends. Germline V gene lookup returns CDR1 SGHRS and CDR2 YFSETQ. CDR3 DNA sequence: TGCGCCAGCAGCCTCGGCCCCTCTCAGCAAAGCAATGAGCAGTTCTTC. Its translation: CASSLGPSQQSNEQFF.